This T cell receptor beta chain was recovered during a study of T cell responses to AZD1222 COVID-19 vaccine. CDR1 is GTSNPN and CDR2 is SVGIG in the germline V gene (reference sequence). V shed 2 bases, J shed 1 base, and the junction held 23 bases outside the gene matches. The length of the CDR3 is 23 residues. Some clones are missing from TCRdb's copy, which holds only in-frame ones; the method was immunoSEQ multiplex PCR. The repertoire includes approximately 110,000 clones, approximately 89% of them detected once, and around 6% sits in the top ten. This clone was observed once. The sequenced sample was peripheral blood, obtained 28 days after the second AZD1222 dose. This TCR was sampled from an adult who received the AZD1222 COVID-19 vaccine. V usage is TRBV30 and J usage is TRBJ1-6; 10 bases are a match to TRBD1. CDR3 region: CAWSTRQGARPSGNWSYNSPLHF. Here the CDR3 DNA reads TGTGCCTGGAGTACAAGACAGGGGGCAAGGCCCTCGGGGAATTGGTCCTATAATTCACCCCTCCACTTT.